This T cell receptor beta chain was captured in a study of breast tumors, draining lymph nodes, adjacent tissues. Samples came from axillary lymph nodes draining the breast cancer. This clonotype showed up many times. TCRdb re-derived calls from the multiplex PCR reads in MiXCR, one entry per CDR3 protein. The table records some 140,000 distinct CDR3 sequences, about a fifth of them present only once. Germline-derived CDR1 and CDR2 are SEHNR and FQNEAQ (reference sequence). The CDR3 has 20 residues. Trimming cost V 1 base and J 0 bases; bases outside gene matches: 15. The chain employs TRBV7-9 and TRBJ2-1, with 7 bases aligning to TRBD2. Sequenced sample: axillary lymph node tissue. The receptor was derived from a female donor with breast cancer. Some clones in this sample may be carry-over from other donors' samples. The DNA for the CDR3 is TGTGCCAGCAGCTTAGGGAATTCGTGGCGGGAGATGAGCTCCTACAATGAGCAGTTCTTC. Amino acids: CASSLGNSWREMSSYNEQFF.